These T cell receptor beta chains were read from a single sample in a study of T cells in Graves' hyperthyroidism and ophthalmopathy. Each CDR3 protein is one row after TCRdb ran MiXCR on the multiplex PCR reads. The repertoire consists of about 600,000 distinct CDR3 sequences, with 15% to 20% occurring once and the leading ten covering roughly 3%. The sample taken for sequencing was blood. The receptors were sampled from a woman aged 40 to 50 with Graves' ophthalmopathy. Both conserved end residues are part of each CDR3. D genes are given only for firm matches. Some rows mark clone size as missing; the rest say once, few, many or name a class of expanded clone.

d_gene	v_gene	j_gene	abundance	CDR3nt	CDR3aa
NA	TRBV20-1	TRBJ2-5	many	TGCAGTGCTAACGCGGCAGCCCAAGAGACCCAGTACTTC	CSANAAAQETQYF
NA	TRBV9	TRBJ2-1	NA	TGTGCCAGCAGCGTAAAGGGGGGACTACAAAGGGATGAGCAGTTCTTC	CASSVKGGLQRDEQFF
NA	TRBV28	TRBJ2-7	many	TGTGCCAGCAGTTACGGTCGGAGGGGCTGGGACGAGCAGTACTTC	CASSYGRRGWDEQYF
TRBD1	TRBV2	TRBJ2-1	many	TGTGCCAGCAGTGAACCGGGGGACAGGGGAGGTAATGAGCAGTTCTTC	CASSEPGDRGGNEQFF
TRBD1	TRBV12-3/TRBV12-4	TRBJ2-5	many	TGTGCCAGCAGTTTGGGACCAGGGGGATCAGAGACCCAGTACTTC	CASSLGPGGSETQYF
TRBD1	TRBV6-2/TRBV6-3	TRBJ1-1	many	TGTGCCAGCAGGACAACCCGGACAGGGGGCACTGAAGCTTTCTTT	CASRTTRTGGTEAFF
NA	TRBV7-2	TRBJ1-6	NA	TGTGCCAGCAGCTACAGGCTTTCACCCCTCCACTTT	CASSYRLSPLHF
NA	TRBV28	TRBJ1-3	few	TGTGCCAGCAGTCCTCCAGGGGCTGGAAACACCATATATTTT	CASSPPGAGNTIYF
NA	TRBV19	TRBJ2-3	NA	TGTGCCAGTAGTATGGGCCAGATAGGCGGGGATACGCAGTATTTT	CASSMGQIGGDTQYF
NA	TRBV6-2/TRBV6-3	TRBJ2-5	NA	TGTGCCACAGGCGGCCAACAAGAGACCCAGTACTTC	CATGGQQETQYF
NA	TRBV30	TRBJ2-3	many	TGTGCCTGGAGTAGACGGGGGCTATCCACAGATACGCAGTATTTT	CAWSRRGLSTDTQYF
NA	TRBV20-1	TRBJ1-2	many	TGCAGTGCTAGAAGGCCTCTGGGGGGAGAGGGCTACACCTTC	CSARRPLGGEGYTF
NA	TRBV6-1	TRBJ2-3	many	TGTGCCAGCAGTTATAGGAGCACAGATACGCAGTATTTT	CASSYRSTDTQYF
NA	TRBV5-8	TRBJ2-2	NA	TGTGCCAGCAGCCTACTGACAGGCCTCACCGGGGAGCTGTTTTTT	CASSLLTGLTGELFF
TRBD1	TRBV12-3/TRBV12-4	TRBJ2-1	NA	TGTGCCAGCAGTTCCATCCGGGACAGTACACTAGTGGGGCTTTACAATGAGCAGTTCTTC	CASSSIRDSTLVGLYNEQFF
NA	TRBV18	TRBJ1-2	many	TGTGCCAGCTCACCTGGACAAGCGGATGATGGCTACACCTTC	CASSPGQADDGYTF
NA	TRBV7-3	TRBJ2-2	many	TGTGCCAGCAGCTTAAGTAGCAACACCGGGGAGCTGTTTTTT	CASSLSSNTGELFF
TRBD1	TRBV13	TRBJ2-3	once	TGTGCCAGCAGCTCCAGGGGGCCGGGCACAGGTACGCAGTATTTT	CASSSRGPGTGTQYF
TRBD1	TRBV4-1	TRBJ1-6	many	TGCGCCAGCAGCCACCTGGGACAGGGAGGTTCACCCCTCCACTTT	CASSHLGQGGSPLHF
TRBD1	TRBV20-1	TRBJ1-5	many	TGCAGTGCTAGACCCGAACAGGGGCGAGGACAGCCCCAGCATTTT	CSARPEQGRGQPQHF
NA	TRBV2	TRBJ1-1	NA	TGTGCCAGCCTTAGAGTGAACACTGAAGCTTTCTTT	CASLRVNTEAFF
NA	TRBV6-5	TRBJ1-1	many	TGTGCCAGCAGTTACTCGACCGAATTGGCTTTCTTT	CASSYSTELAFF
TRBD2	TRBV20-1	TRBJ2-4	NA	TGCAGTGCTAGAGTCGCTAGCGGATCTATAGCCAAAAACATTCAGTACTTC	CSARVASGSIAKNIQYF
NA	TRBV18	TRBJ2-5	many	TGTGCCAGCTCACCACGGATCCAAGAGACCCAGTACTTC	CASSPRIQETQYF
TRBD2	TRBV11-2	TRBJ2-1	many	TGTGCCAGCAGCTTAGTAAGGCGGGAGGGCCGAAATGAGCAGTTCTTC	CASSLVRREGRNEQFF
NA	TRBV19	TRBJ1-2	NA	TGTGCCAGTAGTATAATTGGCGGCTACACCTTC	CASSIIGGYTF
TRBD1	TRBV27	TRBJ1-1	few	TGTGCCAGCAGACCCAGGGGGCCTCGTCGGGCTTTCTTT	CASRPRGPRRAFF
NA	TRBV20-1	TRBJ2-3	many	TGCAGTGCTGAGAAGGAGGGTCCAGATACGCAGTATTTT	CSAEKEGPDTQYF
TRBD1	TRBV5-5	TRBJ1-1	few	TGTGCCAGCAGCCTAAGGACAGGGTCTATGAACACTGAAGCTTTCTTT	CASSLRTGSMNTEAFF
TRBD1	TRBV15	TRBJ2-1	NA	TGTGCCACCAGCAGGGGGGACAGTGGTTACAATGAGCAGTTCTTC	CATSRGDSGYNEQFF
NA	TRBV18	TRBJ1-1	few	TGTGCCAGCTCACGAGTGGCGGGAACTGAAGCTTTCTTT	CASSRVAGTEAFF
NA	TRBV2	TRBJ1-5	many	TGTGCCAGCAGGACAGGACACCCCAATCAGCCCCAGCATTTT	CASRTGHPNQPQHF
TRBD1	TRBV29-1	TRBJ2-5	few	TGCAGCGTTTATCTTATCTTCGGGACAGGCTATGAGACCCAGTACTTC	CSVYLIFGTGYETQYF
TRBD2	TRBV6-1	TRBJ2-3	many	TGTGCCAGCAGTGAACCCGGGACTAGCGGAGCCACAGATACGCAGTATTTT	CASSEPGTSGATDTQYF
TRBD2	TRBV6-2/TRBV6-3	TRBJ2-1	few	TGTGCCAGCCGACGGGGTGGTCTAGCGGGAGCAAGCAATGAGCAGTTCTTC	CASRRGGLAGASNEQFF
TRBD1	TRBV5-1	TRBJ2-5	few	TGCGCCAGCAGCGGACCGGCAGGGGGACAAGAGACCCAGTACTTC	CASSGPAGGQETQYF
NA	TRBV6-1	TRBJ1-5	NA	TGTGCCAGCAGTTGGGGACACGGGGATCAGCCCCAGCATTTT	CASSWGHGDQPQHF
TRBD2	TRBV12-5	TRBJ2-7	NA	TGTGCTAGTGGCCCTACCGGGACTAGCGGGAATTACTACGAGCAGTACTTC	CASGPTGTSGNYYEQYF
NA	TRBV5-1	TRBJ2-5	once	TGCGCCAGCAACTCCAACCGTCGCTGGTATGAGACCCAGTACTTC	CASNSNRRWYETQYF
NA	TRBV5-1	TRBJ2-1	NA	TGCGCCAGCAGCTTGGCGACCGGGGAAGGCTGGGTCAATGAGCAGTTCTTC	CASSLATGEGWVNEQFF
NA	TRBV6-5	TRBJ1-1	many	TGTGCCAGCAGTTACCCGAGTGGGACTGAAGCTTTCTTT	CASSYPSGTEAFF
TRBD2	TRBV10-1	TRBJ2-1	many	TGCGCCAGCAGTGGGAGCGGGAGGGGGGCCTACAATGAGCAGTTCTTC	CASSGSGRGAYNEQFF
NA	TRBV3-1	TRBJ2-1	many	TGTGCCAGCAGCTTCCGGGCCAGCTACAATGAGCAGTTCTTC	CASSFRASYNEQFF
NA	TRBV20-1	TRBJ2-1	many	TGCAGTGCTAGAGTCGCTAGCGGGACAGGGAATGAGCAGTTCTTC	CSARVASGTGNEQFF
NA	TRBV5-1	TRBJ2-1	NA	TGCGCCGGCAGCCCGAGCGGGGACAACTACAATGAGCAGTTCTTC	CAGSPSGDNYNEQFF